This passage covers 22 T cell receptor beta chains from one sample sequenced in a study of shared T cell receptors in the human thymus. Measured with immunoSEQ multiplex PCR; TCRdb has only the in-frame clones, and not every one. The sample consists of some 640,000 clones, about 87% of them appearing once. These data also featured in a second study, about human thymus T cells.

The sequenced sample was thymocytes. The receptors originated from a boy less than two years old with a congenital heart defect.

This CDR3 reads CASSSSGRLGCEQFF. CDR3 sequence (DNA): TGTGCCAGCAGTTCGAGCGGGAGGCTCGGCTGTGAGCAGTTCTTC. The rearrangement joins TRBV27 to TRBJ2-1; 9 bases are a match to TRBD2. The CDR3 spans 15 residues. Losses at the gene ends were 4 bases for V and 9 bases for J; bases not matched to a gene: 10. Looked up from germline, CDR1 is MNHEY and CDR2 is SMNVEV (reference sequence).

The chain carries TRBV27 and TRBJ1-2; D not resolved. This CDR3 spans 14 amino acids. Germline assignment: CDR1 MNHEY and CDR2 SMNVEV (reference sequence). V lost 4 bases, J lost 0 bases, and 9 bases lay in between. The CDR3 DNA reads TGTGCCAGCAGTTCAGGAAACACTAACTATGGCTACACCTTC. Translating gives CASSSGNTNYGYTF.

CDR3 coding DNA: TGCAGCGTCCTCCTCGGTGAGGTGAACACTGAAGCTTTCTTT. Translation: CSVLLGEVNTEAFF. The chain links TRBV29-1 to TRBJ1-1; D gene ambiguous. CDR3 length equals 14 residues. V lost 6 bases and J 0 bases, leaving 14 bases between the germline ends. Germline loops: CDR1 SQVTM, CDR2 ANQGSEA.

The count of this clone is one. V and J are TRBV5-1 and TRBJ1-2, with D possibly TRBD1 on 6 matching bases. In germline, CDR1 is SGHRS, CDR2 YFSETQ. V was trimmed by 0 bases and J by 3 bases, leaving 15 bases between them. This CDR3 has 16 amino acids. The CDR3 reads CASSLGTGITDYGYTF. The CDR3 nucleotides read TGCGCCAGCAGCTTGGGTACAGGGATCACAGACTATGGCTACACCTTC.

The J gene is TRBJ2-7, the V gene TRBV29-1; 7 positions agree with TRBD1. V lost 3 bases and J lost 4; bases outside the gene matches: 3. CDR3 length: 12 residues. Per the germline V gene, CDR1 is SQVTM and CDR2 is ANQGSEA. The CDR3 DNA is TGCAGCGTTGACTTGGGACAGTACGAGCAGTACTTC. Translating it yields CSVDLGQYEQYF.

The V and J genes are TRBV4-3 and TRBJ2-4; the match to TRBD1 covers 9 bases. The germline V gene has CDR1 LGHNA and CDR2 YSLEER. The CDR3 runs to 15 residues. Losses at the gene ends were 4 bases for V and 10 bases for J; bases not matched to a gene: 11. The DNA for the CDR3 is TGCGCCAGCAGCCGGCGGGACAGGGAACCTTTAATTCAGTACTTC. Translation: CASSRRDREPLIQYF.

The chain employs TRBV6-5 and TRBJ2-3; a possible D gene is TRBD2 (7 bases). V was clipped by 2 bases and J by 5 bases, with 14 bases between them. CDR1 and CDR2 from the germline V gene are MNHEY and SVGAGI. The CDR3 extends over 15 amino acids. CDR3 region: CASSYNGGLKDTQYF. The CDR3 coding sequence is TGTGCCAGCAGTTACAACGGGGGGCTGAAAGATACGCAGTATTTT.

The chain carries TRBV6-5 and TRBJ2-3; 10 bases are shared with TRBD2. Germline V gene data show CDR1 as MNHEY and CDR2 as SVGAGI. The V gene end was trimmed by 2 bases and the J gene end by 6 bases; junction bases not matched to a gene: 8. This CDR3 has 16 amino acids. The CDR3 spells CASSYPSGRGGDTQYF. DNA for the CDR3: TGTGCCAGCAGTTACCCAAGCGGGAGGGGGGGGGATACGCAGTATTTT.

This chain links TRBV5-1 with TRBJ2-1; D call uncertain. CDR3 size: 15 residues. Trimming pared 0 bases from V and 2 bases from J, leaving 9 bases between. The germline V gene encodes CDR1 SGHRS and CDR2 YFSETQ. The CDR3 nucleotides read TGCGCCAGCAGCTTGGGACAAATCACCTACAATGAGCAGTTCTTC. It codes for CASSLGQITYNEQFF.

CDR3 bases: TGTGCCAGCAGCCCGAAGCCCACAGGGTCAAGGGAGCAGTTCTTC. Translating gives CASSPKPTGSREQFF. This chain links TRBV7-3 with TRBJ2-1, with TRBD1 as a possible D gene (6 bases). Between the trimmed V and J ends, which lost 5 bases and 10 bases, there was a span of 21 bases. CDR3 length equals 15 residues. CDR1 and CDR2 (germline): SGHTA, FQGTGA.

This chain links TRBV5-1 with TRBJ2-6; D ambiguous. Germline values: CDR1 SGHRS, CDR2 YFSETQ. This CDR3 contains 19 residues. Trimming took off 2 bases at V and 1 base at J, with 19 bases between the two ends. CDR3 loop: CASSFHARNQKSGANVLTF. The DNA for the CDR3 is TGCGCCAGCAGCTTCCACGCCAGGAACCAAAAATCTGGGGCCAACGTCCTGACTTTC. Full variable domain (remainder filled in from reference TRBV5-1 and TRBJ2-6): KAGVTQTPRYLIKTRGQQVTLSCSPISGHRSVSWYQQTPGQGLQFLFEYFSETQRNKGNFPGRFSGRQFSNSRSEMNVSTLELGDSALYLCASSFHARNQKSGANVLTFGAGSRLTVL.

The gene calls are TRBV4-1 and TRBJ2-1; D ambiguous. The CDR3 has 16 amino acids. From germline, CDR1 is MGHRA and CDR2 YSYEKL. The germline V and J ends were trimmed by 0 bases and 3 bases, with 12 bases remaining between them. CDR3 loop: CASSQESADDYNEQFF. The CDR3 coding sequence is TGCGCCAGCAGCCAAGAAAGCGCCGACGACTACAATGAGCAGTTCTTC.

The chain carries TRBV7-6 and TRBJ1-5, with 8 bases matching TRBD1. J was trimmed by 0 bases and V by 5 bases; bases with no gene match: 6. CDR3 length: 16 amino acids. Germline-derived CDR1 and CDR2 are SGHVS and FNYEAQ. As DNA, the CDR3 is TGTGCCAGCAGCCCCGGACAGGGTAATAGCAATCAGCCCCAGCATTTT. This encodes CASSPGQGNSNQPQHF.

This clone was seen just once. This chain connects TRBV2 to TRBJ1-1; TRBD1 aligns across 8 bases. The CDR3 runs to 16 residues. Germline trimming cut 6 bases from V and 1 base from J; bases unmatched to any gene: 10. Germline V lookup: CDR1 SNHLY, CDR2 FYNNEI. The CDR3 protein is CASRLLRTGWNTEAFF. CDR3 DNA sequence: TGTGCCAGCAGATTACTGAGGACAGGGTGGAACACTGAAGCTTTCTTT.

About this clone: Other nucleotide sequences in the sample specify the same CDR3. The chain combines TRBV6-4 with TRBJ1-6; 7 positions agree with TRBD1. In germline, CDR1 is MRHNA, CDR2 SNTAGT. Trimming took 8 bases from V and 9 from J; bases not matched to a gene: 10. CDR3 length: 14 residues. The CDR3 region is CASPRQNRGSPLHF. The CDR3 region has the DNA TGTGCCAGCCCTAGACAAAACAGGGGTTCACCCCTCCACTTT.

The gene calls are TRBV18 and TRBJ2-1; 7 bases fit TRBD1. The CDR3 extends over 18 amino acids. The germline gives CDR1 KGHSH, CDR2 LQKENI. Trimming removed 3 bases from V and 4 bases from J; junction bases left unmatched: 15. CDR3 coding DNA: TGTGCCAGCTCACCGGGACAGCCACAAAGGTTCCTATACAATGAGCAGTTCTTC. It translates to CASSPGQPQRFLYNEQFF.

The rearrangement links TRBV19 to TRBJ2-2; perhaps TRBD2 as D (6 bases). The V gene lost 7 bases and the J gene lost 1 base, with 10 bases spanning the gap. The CDR3 extends over 14 amino acids. Looked up from germline, CDR1 is LNHDA and CDR2 is SQIVND (reference sequence). The CDR3 nucleotides are TGTGCCAGTAAGGGACTCCTGAACACCGGGGAGCTGTTTTTT. It yields the protein CASKGLLNTGELFF. Looking up the rest from reference TRBV19 and TRBJ2-2 gives the full variable domain: DGGITQSPKYLFRKEGQNVTLSCEQNLNHDAMYWYRQDPGQGLRLIYYSQIVNDFQKGDIAEGYSVSREKKESFPLTVTSAQKNPTAFYLCASKGLLNTGELFFGEGSRLTVL.

To note about this clone: Other DNA sequences in the same sample also yield this CDR3. The DNA for the CDR3 is TGTGCCAGTAGTATCCGGGGAGGCAATCAGCCCCAGCATTTT. Protein sequence: CASSIRGGNQPQHF. The chain recombines TRBV19 with TRBJ1-5; D gene uncertain. From germline, CDR1 is LNHDA and CDR2 SQIVND (reference sequence). The CDR3 length is 14 residues. V was clipped by 3 bases and J by 2 bases, with 8 bases between them. The full variable domain, completed using reference TRBV19 and TRBJ1-5, is DGGITQSPKYLFRKEGQNVTLSCEQNLNHDAMYWYRQDPGQGLRLIYYSQIVNDFQKGDIAEGYSVSREKKESFPLTVTSAQKNPTAFYLCASSIRGGNQPQHFGDGTRLSIL.

V gene TRBV10-1 combines with J gene TRBJ2-1, with D perhaps matching TRBD2 (6 bases). This CDR3 has 14 residues. V lost 4 bases to trimming and J lost 5 bases, with 12 bases between them. CDR1 is WNHNN and CDR2 is SYGVQD in the germline V gene (reference sequence). In DNA, the CDR3 is TGCGCCAGCAGTGGCGGGACGGATGACAATGAGCAGTTCTTC. Amino acid sequence: CASSGGTDDNEQFF.

The chain has TRBV28 and TRBJ1-5; no firm D call. V lost 5 bases, J lost 5 bases, and 16 bases lay in between. Germline CDR1 reads MDHEN; CDR2 reads SYDVKM. This CDR3 contains 15 residues. CDR3 in DNA: TGTGCCAGCAGTGAAGCCTCCAAGGGAGATCAGCCCCAGCATTTT. It encodes CASSEASKGDQPQHF.

In its sample, this clone was seen once. The chain's CDR3 is CASSSDTSGGNDEQFF. The CDR3 DNA reads TGTGCCAGCAGTTCCGATACTAGCGGGGGGAACGATGAGCAGTTCTTC. The V gene is TRBV27, the J gene TRBJ2-1; 12 bases map to TRBD2. Germline CDR1 is MNHEY and CDR2 is SMNVEV (reference sequence). Losses at the gene ends were 4 bases for V and 8 bases for J; bases not matched to a gene: 9. This CDR3 has 16 residues.

This clone was counted a single time. The chain has TRBV4-2 and TRBJ1-3, with D possibly matching TRBD1 (5 bases). Germline assignment: CDR1 LGHNA and CDR2 YNFKEQ. Trimming left V 1 base short and J 4 bases short, with 23 bases between. The CDR3 is made up of 19 amino acids. The CDR3 bases are TGTGCCAGCAGCCAAGCGAGGCAGGGTCAGACGGACGTCGGAAACACCATATATTTT. Protein sequence: CASSQARQGQTDVGNTIYF.